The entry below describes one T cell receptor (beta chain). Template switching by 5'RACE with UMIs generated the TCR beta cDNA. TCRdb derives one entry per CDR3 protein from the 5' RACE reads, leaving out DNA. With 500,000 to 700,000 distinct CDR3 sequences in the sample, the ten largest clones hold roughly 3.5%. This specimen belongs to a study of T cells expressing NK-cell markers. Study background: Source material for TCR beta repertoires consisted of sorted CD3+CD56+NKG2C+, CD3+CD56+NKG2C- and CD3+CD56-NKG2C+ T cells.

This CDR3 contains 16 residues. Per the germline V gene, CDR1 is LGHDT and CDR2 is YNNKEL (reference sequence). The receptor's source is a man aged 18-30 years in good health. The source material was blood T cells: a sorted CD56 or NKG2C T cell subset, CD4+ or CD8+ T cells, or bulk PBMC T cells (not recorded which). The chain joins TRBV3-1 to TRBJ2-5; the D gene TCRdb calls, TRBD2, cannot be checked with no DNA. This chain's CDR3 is CASSQVRGRAGETQYF.